This T cell receptor (beta chain) was captured in a study of shared clonotypes between healthy human individuals (dated by TCRdb to 2020 to 2022). At the level of the whole study: A few men and a couple of women, aged 18 to 49 years, made up the cohort. For each donor, three plates each were used for CD4 naive and CD4 memory, two plates were used for CD8 naive, and one plate was used for CD8 memory. The study deeply sequenced blood TCR repertoires of about 5 healthy adults to estimate repertoire size and the extent of clonotype sharing between individuals. To increase sequencing depth and limit assay-specific biases, different laboratories used diverse techniques to prepare libraries and sequence TCR repertoires. Each donor's leukapheresis produced roughly between about 0.9 and 9.5 billion PBMCs.

TCR CDR3 regions were amplified from genomic DNA by multiplex PCR using the deep immunoSEQ assay. Extracted genomic DNA from each cell subset was distributed evenly across all wells of several immunoSEQ 96-well plates, and each plate was treated as a replicate. For sorted subsets, 150 to 250 ng of genomic DNA, equivalent to 30,000 or so T cell genomes, went into each replicate PCR. The purified libraries were quantified using a Qubit 3.0 fluorometer, sized with a Bioanalyzer 2100, and then quantified again using the KAPA Library Quantification kit. Every immunoSEQ 96-well plate was sequenced on a separate single-read 150-cycle Illumina NextSeq 550 flow cell. The paper's data handling went like this. Because the immunoSEQ output included only junctional sequences and no quality scores, the filtering could not be the same as the filtering used for full-length reads. Sequences were annotated with PyIR, a Python wrapper for IgBLAST v1.9, and V/J genes and CDR3 were assigned using IMGT germline references. Reads with weak V/J assignments (E-value above 1e-6), missing CDR3, stop codons, out-of-frame junctions, or ambiguous translated residues were removed. V3J clonotypes were defined by identical inferred V gene, J gene, and CDR3 amino acid sequence. Percentage overlap between repertoires was calculated by dividing the number of shared unique clonotypes by the size of the smaller repertoire. RTK rarefaction, the Chao1 estimator, and Recon v2.1 estimates of unobserved clonotypes were used to assess repertoire richness. OLGA was used to compute generation probabilities for all TCRbeta clonotypes that the gDNA method yielded from a handful of donors. In its TCRdb copy, this immuneACCESS table keeps in-frame sequences only and misses some clones. Where compared with another copy, unresolved V genes explain less than half of these, and the others have no known cause. From that table come the V and J calls and clone size; the DNA was used to work out D and trimming. This sample lists hundreds of thousands of clones; 90% to 97% were detected once. 0.11% of the sample lies in the top ten.

CD8 naive samples were obtained by positive selection for CCR7 among CD45RO-negative cells, yielding a CD45RA+CCR7+ population from which TemRA cells were excluded. The donors were healthy, HIV-negative adults with no recently reported acute infections or vaccinations. Every donor was a Caucasian adult living in Nashville, Tennessee, USA. Blood was collected by leukapheresis, and PBMCs were isolated by Ficoll-Histopaque density gradient centrifugation and then cryopreserved in liquid nitrogen vapor phase. Purity and quantity of every magnetically sorted T cell population were checked by analytical flow cytometry. Genomic DNA was isolated from every sorted fraction and measured by UV absorbance on a Nanodrop 2000c. On the study overall, not on this receptor specifically: Pairwise subsampling led to the expectation that sequencing depth would affect the degree of clonotype sharing among donors. Across a few donors, roughly 5.1% of naive CD4, approximately 3.6% of naive CD8, around 2.1% of memory CD4, and under 0.45% of memory CD8 clonotypes were shared. The small number of donors limited the genetic and exposure-history diversity represented. Compared with non-shared clonotypes, clonotypes shared by all four sorted-subset donors had higher generation probabilities. Estimated clonotype richness was generally larger for naive than for memory subsets. Rarefaction of sorted-subset datasets indicated incomplete sequencing despite the large sequencing depth. Sampling was restricted to blood, and TCR repertoires in tissue are likely to differ from TCR repertoires in blood.

A remark on this clone: Its antigen remains unidentified. No per-base quality is available; no much larger clone lies one base away.

Reading the germline V gene (reference sequence) gives CDR1 MNHEY and CDR2 SMNVEV. The junction carries 10 bases between V and J, which are trimmed by 5 bases and 2 bases respectively. The CDR3 covers 13 residues, taking in both the cysteine and the phenylalanine. The CDR3 DNA has 39 bases and is translated from base 1. This sequence was found in a woman under 40 in good health. The chain is made from TRBV27 and TRBJ2-7, with the D gene not clear enough to name. Sample: naive CD8+ T cells sorted from blood. In light of the paper, this sample's cell subset or site label describes: CD45RA+CCR7+. The nucleotide sequence reads as follows: TGTGCCAGCAGTCCGAGCCTTGCCTACGAGCAGTACTTC. It translates as CASSPSLAYEQYF.